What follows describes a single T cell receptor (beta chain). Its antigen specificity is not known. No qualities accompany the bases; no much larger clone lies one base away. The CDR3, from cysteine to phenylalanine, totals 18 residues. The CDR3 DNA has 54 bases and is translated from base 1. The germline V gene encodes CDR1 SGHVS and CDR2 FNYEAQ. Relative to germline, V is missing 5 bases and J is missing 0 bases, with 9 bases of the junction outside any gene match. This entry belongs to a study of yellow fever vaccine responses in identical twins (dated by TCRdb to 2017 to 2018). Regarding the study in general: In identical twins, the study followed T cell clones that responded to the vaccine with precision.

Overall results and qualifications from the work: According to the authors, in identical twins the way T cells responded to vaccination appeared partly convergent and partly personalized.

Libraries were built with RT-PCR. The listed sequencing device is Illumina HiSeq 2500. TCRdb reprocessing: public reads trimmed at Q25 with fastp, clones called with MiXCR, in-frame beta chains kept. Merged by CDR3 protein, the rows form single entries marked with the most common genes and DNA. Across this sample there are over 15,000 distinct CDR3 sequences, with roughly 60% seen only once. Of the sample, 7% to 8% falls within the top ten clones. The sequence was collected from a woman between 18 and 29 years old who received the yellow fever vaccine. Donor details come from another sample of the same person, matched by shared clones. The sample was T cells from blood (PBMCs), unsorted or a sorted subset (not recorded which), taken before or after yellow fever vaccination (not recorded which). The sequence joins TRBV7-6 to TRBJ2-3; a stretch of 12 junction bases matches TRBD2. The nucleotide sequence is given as TGTGCCAGCAGCCCCCGGACTAGCGGGATGTTTAGCACAGATACGCAGTATTTT. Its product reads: CASSPRTSGMFSTDTQYF.